Listed below are T cell receptor beta chains from one sample, sequenced in a study of blood T cell repertoires in COVID-19. Method: immunoSEQ multiplex PCR; TCRdb's copy keeps in-frame clones and lacks some. The top ten clones hold 0.95% to 1.1% of a sample with 300,000 to 450,000 clones, 88% of them seen once. The sequenced sample was PBMCs or T cells enriched from blood (not recorded which). The receptors here all came from a woman aged 25-40 years who had been exposed to COVID-19. The CDR3 runs from the conserved cysteine through the conserved F or W. Each record gives: J gene, V gene, clone size, D gene, CDR3 DNA, CDR3 protein. D genes are given only for firm matches. A clone size is listed for some rows: how often the clone was seen (once, few, many), or a class if it is expanded.

j_gene: TRBJ1-5; v_gene: TRBV7-9; abundance: -; d_gene: -; CDR3nt: TGTGCCAGCAGCTTAGGGCAGGAATGGAATCAGCCCCAGCATTTT; CDR3aa: CASSLGQEWNQPQHF
j_gene: TRBJ2-7; v_gene: TRBV30; abundance: -; d_gene: TRBD2; CDR3nt: TGTGCCTGGAGCCGTGGGCTGGGAGGGACCTCCTACGAGCAGTACTTC; CDR3aa: CAWSRGLGGTSYEQYF
j_gene: TRBJ1-6; v_gene: TRBV30; abundance: -; d_gene: TRBD1; CDR3nt: TGTGCCTGGAGTCCCCGCGGCAGGGGGTTCGTGGGCTCACCCCTCCACTTT; CDR3aa: CAWSPRGRGFVGSPLHF
j_gene: TRBJ1-5; v_gene: TRBV28; abundance: once; d_gene: TRBD1; CDR3nt: TGTGCCAGCAGTTTCGGGACAGGGGGCTTTCAGCCCCAGCATTTT; CDR3aa: CASSFGTGGFQPQHF
j_gene: TRBJ2-1; v_gene: TRBV19; abundance: -; d_gene: TRBD2; CDR3nt: TGTGCCAGTAGTATAGATAGTTGGGCGGGAGCCTACAATGAGCAGTTCTTC; CDR3aa: CASSIDSWAGAYNEQFF
j_gene: TRBJ2-1; v_gene: TRBV5-1; abundance: -; d_gene: TRBD2; CDR3nt: TGCGCCAGCAGCTTTCTTTCTAGCGGACACAATGAGCAGTTCTTC; CDR3aa: CASSFLSSGHNEQFF
j_gene: TRBJ2-7; v_gene: TRBV6-1; abundance: -; d_gene: -; CDR3nt: TGTGCCAGCAGTGACATACAGGGCTACGAGCAGTACTTC; CDR3aa: CASSDIQGYEQYF
j_gene: TRBJ2-5; v_gene: TRBV24-1; abundance: -; d_gene: TRBD2; CDR3nt: TGTGCCACCAGTGACCCGGGACTAGCGGGCCAAGAGACCCAGTACTTC; CDR3aa: CATSDPGLAGQETQYF
j_gene: TRBJ2-2; v_gene: TRBV3-1/TRBV3-2; abundance: -; d_gene: TRBD1; CDR3nt: TGTGCCAGCAGCCGAAGGCCGGGACAGGGGTCGCACACCGGGGAGCTGTTTTTT; CDR3aa: CASSRRPGQGSHTGELFF
j_gene: TRBJ2-7; v_gene: TRBV18; abundance: -; d_gene: TRBD2; CDR3nt: TGTGCCAGCTCACCCGCGGGAGGGTCCTACGAGCAGTACTTC; CDR3aa: CASSPAGGSYEQYF
j_gene: TRBJ2-5; v_gene: TRBV5-5; abundance: -; d_gene: TRBD2; CDR3nt: TGTGCCAGCAGCTTCGGGACTAGCGGAGAGACCCAGTACTTC; CDR3aa: CASSFGTSGETQYF
j_gene: TRBJ1-2; v_gene: TRBV30; abundance: -; d_gene: -; CDR3nt: TGTGCCTGGAGTGTGGGGAGCGATGGCTACACCTTC; CDR3aa: CAWSVGSDGYTF
j_gene: TRBJ1-6; v_gene: TRBV12-3/TRBV12-4; abundance: -; d_gene: TRBD1; CDR3nt: TGTGCCAGCGGGACACGACAGGGTGCTCTCCACTTT; CDR3aa: CASGTRQGALHF
j_gene: TRBJ2-2; v_gene: TRBV28; abundance: -; d_gene: TRBD1; CDR3nt: TGTGCCAGCAGCCAGACAGGGGGCATCCCCGGGGAGCTGTTTTTT; CDR3aa: CASSQTGGIPGELFF
j_gene: TRBJ2-3; v_gene: TRBV5-1; abundance: -; d_gene: -; CDR3nt: TGCGCCAGCAGCCCTACAGGCCCCCCGTTTGATACGCAGTATTTT; CDR3aa: CASSPTGPPFDTQYF
j_gene: TRBJ2-6; v_gene: TRBV28; abundance: -; d_gene: -; CDR3nt: TGTGCCAGCAGTGCCCCAGGGGCTGGGGCCAACGTCCTGACTTTC; CDR3aa: CASSAPGAGANVLTF
j_gene: TRBJ2-1; v_gene: TRBV9; abundance: -; d_gene: TRBD2; CDR3nt: TGTGCCAGCAGGGACATTAGCGGGAGCAGGGCCAATGAGCAGTTCTTC; CDR3aa: CASRDISGSRANEQFF
j_gene: TRBJ2-5; v_gene: TRBV2; abundance: -; d_gene: TRBD2; CDR3nt: TGTGCCAGCAGAGAACACGGACTAGCGGGAGGGCGGGAGACCCAGTACTTC; CDR3aa: CASREHGLAGGRETQYF
j_gene: TRBJ2-7; v_gene: TRBV5-1; abundance: -; d_gene: -; CDR3nt: TGCGCCAGCAGCCCCGGACTGATGCCCCACGAGCAGTACTTC; CDR3aa: CASSPGLMPHEQYF
j_gene: TRBJ2-4; v_gene: TRBV19; abundance: -; d_gene: -; CDR3nt: TGTGCCAGTAGTGAGCCGGCCGCGCGGGCCAAAAACATTCAGTACTTC; CDR3aa: CASSEPAARAKNIQYF
j_gene: TRBJ1-2; v_gene: TRBV23-1; abundance: -; d_gene: TRBD1; CDR3nt: TGCGCCAGCAGTCGATCCAAGGTCCGCCGGGACAGGGGGCGGCGTGGCTACACCTTC; CDR3aa: CASSRSKVRRDRGRRGYTF